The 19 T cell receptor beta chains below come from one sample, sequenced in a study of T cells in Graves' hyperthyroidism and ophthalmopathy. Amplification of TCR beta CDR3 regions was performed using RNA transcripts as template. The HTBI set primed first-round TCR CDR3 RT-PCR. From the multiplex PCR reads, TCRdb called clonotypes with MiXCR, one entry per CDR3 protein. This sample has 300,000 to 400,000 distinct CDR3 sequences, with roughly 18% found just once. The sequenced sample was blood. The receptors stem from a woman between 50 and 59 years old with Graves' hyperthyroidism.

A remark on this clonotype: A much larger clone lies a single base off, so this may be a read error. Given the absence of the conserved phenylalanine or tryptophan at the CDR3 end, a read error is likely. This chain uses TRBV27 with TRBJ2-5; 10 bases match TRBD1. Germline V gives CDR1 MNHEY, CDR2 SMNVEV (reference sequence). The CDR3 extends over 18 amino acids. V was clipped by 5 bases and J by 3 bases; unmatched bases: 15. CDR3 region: CASSDWTGGSQSEETQYL. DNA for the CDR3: TGTGCCAGCAGTGATTGGACAGGGGGGTCTCAATCGGAAGAGACCCAGTACCTC.

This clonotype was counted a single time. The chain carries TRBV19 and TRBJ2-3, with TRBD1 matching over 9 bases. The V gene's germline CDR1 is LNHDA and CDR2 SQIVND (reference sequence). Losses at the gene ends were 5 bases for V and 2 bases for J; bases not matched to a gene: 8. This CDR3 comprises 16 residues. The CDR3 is CASSDTGTGNTDTQYF. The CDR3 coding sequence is TGTGCCAGTAGTGATACCGGGACAGGGAACACAGATACGCAGTATTTT.

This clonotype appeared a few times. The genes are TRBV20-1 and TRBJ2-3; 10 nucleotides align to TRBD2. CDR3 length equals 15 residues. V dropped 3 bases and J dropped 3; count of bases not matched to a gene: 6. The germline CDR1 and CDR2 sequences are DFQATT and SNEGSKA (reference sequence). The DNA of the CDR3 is TGCAGTGCTAGGGTTTTAGCGGGAGGAACAGATACGCAGTATTTT. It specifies CSARVLAGGTDTQYF.

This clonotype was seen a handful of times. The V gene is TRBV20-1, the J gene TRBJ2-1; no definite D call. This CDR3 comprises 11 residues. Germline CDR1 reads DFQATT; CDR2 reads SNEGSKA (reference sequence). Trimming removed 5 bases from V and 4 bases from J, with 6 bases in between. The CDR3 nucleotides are TGCAGTGCTGACGTTTACAATGAGCAGTTCTTC. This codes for CSADVYNEQFF.

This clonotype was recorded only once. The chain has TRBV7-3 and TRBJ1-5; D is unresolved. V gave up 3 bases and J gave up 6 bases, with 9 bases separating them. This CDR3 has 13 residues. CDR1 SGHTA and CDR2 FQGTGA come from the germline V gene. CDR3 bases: TGTGCCAGCAGCTTGATGGTTGGTCAGCCCCAGCATTTT. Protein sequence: CASSLMVGQPQHF.

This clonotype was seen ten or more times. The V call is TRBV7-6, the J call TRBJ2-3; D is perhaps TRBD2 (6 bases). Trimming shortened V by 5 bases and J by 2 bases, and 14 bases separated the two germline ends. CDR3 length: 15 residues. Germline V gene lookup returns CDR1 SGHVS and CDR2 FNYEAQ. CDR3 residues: CASSRTSTITDTQYF. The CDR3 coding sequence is TGTGCCAGCAGCCGCACTAGCACCATCACAGATACGCAGTATTTT.

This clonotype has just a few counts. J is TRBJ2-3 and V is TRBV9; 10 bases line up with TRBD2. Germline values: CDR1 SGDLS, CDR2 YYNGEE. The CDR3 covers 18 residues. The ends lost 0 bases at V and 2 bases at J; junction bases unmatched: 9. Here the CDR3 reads CASSVENSGGTFTDTQYF. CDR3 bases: TGTGCCAGCAGCGTAGAGAATAGCGGGGGGACATTCACAGATACGCAGTATTTT.

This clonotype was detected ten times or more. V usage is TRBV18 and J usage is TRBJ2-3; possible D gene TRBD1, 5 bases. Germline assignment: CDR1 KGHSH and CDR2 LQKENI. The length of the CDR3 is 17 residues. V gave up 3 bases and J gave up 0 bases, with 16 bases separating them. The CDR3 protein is CASSPRQTDGSTDTQYF. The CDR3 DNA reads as TGTGCCAGCTCACCCCGTCAGACAGACGGTAGCACAGATACGCAGTATTTT. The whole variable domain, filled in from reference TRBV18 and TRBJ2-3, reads NAGVMQNPRHLVRRRGQEARLRCSPMKGHSHVYWYRQLPEEGLKFMVYLQKENIIDESGMPKERFSAEFPKEGPSILRIQQVVRGDSAAYFCASSPRQTDGSTDTQYFGPGTRLTVL.

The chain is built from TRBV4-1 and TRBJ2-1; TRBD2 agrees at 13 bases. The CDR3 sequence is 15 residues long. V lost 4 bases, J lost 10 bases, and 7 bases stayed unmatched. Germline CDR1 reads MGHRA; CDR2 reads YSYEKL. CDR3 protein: CASSLTSGGVREQFF. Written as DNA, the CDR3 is TGCGCCAGCAGCCTTACTAGCGGGGGGGTTCGGGAGCAGTTCTTC.

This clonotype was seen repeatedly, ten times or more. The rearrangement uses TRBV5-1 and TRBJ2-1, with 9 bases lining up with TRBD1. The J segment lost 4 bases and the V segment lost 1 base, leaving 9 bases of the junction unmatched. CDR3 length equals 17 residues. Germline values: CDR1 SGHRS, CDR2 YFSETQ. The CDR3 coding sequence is TGCGCCAGCAGCTTGAAACTTCCGGGACAGGGTTACAATGAGCAGTTCTTC. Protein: CASSLKLPGQGYNEQFF.

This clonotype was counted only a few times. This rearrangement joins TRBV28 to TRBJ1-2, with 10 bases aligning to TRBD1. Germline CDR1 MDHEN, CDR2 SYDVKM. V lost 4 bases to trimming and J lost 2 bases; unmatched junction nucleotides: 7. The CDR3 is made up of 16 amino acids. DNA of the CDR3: TGTGCCAGCAGTTCTCTCGGACAGGGGGACAACTATGGCTACACCTTC. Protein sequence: CASSSLGQGDNYGYTF.

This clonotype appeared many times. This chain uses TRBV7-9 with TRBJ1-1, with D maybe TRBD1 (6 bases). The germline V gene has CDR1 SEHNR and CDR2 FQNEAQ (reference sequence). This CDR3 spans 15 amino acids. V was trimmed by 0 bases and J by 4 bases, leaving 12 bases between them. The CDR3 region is CASSLAGGYGTEAFF. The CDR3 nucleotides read TGTGCCAGCAGCTTAGCGGGGGGCTATGGCACTGAAGCTTTCTTT.

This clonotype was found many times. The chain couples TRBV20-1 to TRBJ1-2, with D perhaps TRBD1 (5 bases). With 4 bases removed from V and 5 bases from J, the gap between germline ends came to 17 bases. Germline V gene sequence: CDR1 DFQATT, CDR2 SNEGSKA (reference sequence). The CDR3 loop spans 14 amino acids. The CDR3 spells CSATDTRKLYGYTF. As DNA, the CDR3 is TGCAGTGCTACGGACACACGGAAGCTTTATGGCTACACCTTC.

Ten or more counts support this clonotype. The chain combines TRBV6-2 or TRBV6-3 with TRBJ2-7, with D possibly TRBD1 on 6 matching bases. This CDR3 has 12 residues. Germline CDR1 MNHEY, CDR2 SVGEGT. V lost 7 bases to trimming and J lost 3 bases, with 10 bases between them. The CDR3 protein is CASKAQGYEQYF. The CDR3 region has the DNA TGTGCCAGCAAAGCACAGGGCTACGAGCAGTACTTC.

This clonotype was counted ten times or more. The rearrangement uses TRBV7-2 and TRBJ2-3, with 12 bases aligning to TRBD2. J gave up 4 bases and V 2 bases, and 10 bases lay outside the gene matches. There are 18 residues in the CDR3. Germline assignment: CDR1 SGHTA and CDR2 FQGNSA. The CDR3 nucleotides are TGTGCCAGCAGCTTAAATCTAGCGGGGGGGTCCCCCCCAGATACGCAGTATTTT. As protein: CASSLNLAGGSPPDTQYF.

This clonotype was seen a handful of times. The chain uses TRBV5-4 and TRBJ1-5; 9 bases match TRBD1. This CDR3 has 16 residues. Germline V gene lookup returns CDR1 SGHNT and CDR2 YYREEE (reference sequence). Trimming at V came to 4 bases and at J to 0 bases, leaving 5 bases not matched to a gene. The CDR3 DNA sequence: TGTGCCAGCAGCAGAAGACAGGGGGGTAGCAATCAGCCCCAGCATTTT. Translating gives CASSRRQGGSNQPQHF.

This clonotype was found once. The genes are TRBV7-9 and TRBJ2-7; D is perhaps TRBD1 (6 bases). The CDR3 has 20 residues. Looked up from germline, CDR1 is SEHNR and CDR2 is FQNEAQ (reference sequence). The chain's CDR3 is CTSSSSEPASRGNLSYEQYV. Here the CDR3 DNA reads TGTACCAGCAGCTCAAGTGAGCCGGCATCCAGGGGAAATCTCAGCTACGAGCAGTACGTC.

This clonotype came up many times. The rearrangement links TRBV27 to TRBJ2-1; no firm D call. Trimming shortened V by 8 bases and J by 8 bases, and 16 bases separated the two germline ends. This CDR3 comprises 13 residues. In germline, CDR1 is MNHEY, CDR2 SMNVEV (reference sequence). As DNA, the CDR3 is TGTGCCAGCCAAAGCGTCTACGAGGATGAGCAGTTCTTC. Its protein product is CASQSVYEDEQFF.

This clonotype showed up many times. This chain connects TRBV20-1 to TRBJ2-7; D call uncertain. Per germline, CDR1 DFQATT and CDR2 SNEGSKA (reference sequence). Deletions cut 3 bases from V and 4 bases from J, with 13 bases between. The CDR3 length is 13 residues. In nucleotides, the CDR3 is TGCAGTGCTAGGGAACGATCGGTATACGAGCAGTACTTC. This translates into CSARERSVYEQYF.